This TCR beta chain originates from a study of T cell changes during pregnancy in multiple sclerosis. This clone was observed a few times. The V gene end was trimmed by 6 bases and the J gene end by 1 base; junction bases not matched to a gene: 4. CDR3 length: 14 residues. CDR1 is SQVTM and CDR2 is ANQGSEA in the germline V gene. TCRdb's table, derived via immunoSEQ multiplex PCR, lists solely in-frame clones and lacks some. The sample consists of approximately 130,000 clones, approximately 94% of them appearing once. Sequenced here: peripheral blood, sampled before pregnancy. V and J are TRBV29-1 and TRBJ2-1, with TRBD2 identical over 9 bases. The sequence derives from a female donor with multiple sclerosis, enrolled in a pregnancy study. CDR3 residues: CSVPLAGSYNEQFF. In nucleotides, the CDR3 is TGCAGCGTGCCGCTAGCGGGATCCTACAATGAGCAGTTCTTC.